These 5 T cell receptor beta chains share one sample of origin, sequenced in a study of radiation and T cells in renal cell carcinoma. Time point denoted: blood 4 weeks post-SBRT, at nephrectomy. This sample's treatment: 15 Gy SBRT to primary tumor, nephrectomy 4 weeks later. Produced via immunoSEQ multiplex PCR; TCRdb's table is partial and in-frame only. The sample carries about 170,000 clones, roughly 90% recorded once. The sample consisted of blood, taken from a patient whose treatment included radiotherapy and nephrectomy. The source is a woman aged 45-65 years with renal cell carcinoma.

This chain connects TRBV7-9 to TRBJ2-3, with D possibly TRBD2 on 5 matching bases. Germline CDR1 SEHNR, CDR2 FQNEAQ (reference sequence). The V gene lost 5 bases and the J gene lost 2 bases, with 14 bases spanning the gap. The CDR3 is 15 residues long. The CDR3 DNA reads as TGTGCCAGCAGCGTATGGCGGGTAACCACAGATACGCAGTATTTT. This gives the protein CASSVWRVTTDTQYF.

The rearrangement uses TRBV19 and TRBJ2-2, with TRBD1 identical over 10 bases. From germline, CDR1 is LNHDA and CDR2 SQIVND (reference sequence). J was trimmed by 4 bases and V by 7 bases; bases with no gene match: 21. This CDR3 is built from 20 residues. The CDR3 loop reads CASTYRGDRGSWIGTGELFF. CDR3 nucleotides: TGTGCCAGTACGTACCGGGGGGACAGGGGATCATGGATAGGCACCGGGGAGCTGTTTTTT. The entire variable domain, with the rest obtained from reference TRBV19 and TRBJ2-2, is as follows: DGGITQSPKYLFRKEGQNVTLSCEQNLNHDAMYWYRQDPGQGLRLIYYSQIVNDFQKGDIAEGYSVSREKKESFPLTVTSAQKNPTAFYLCASTYRGDRGSWIGTGELFFGEGSRLTVL.

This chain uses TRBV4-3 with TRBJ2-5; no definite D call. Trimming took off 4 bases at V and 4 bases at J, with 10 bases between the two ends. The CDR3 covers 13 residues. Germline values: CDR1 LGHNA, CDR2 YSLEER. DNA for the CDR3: TGCGCCAGCAGCCGAGATATAGCAGAGACCCAGTACTTC. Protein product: CASSRDIAETQYF.

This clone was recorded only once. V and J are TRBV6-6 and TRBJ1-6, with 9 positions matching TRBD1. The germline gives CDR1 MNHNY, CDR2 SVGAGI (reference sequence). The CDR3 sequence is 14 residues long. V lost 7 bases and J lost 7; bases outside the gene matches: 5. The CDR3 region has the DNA TGTGCCAGCACCGACAGGGGGGTGAATTCACCCCTCCACTTT. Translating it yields CASTDRGVNSPLHF.

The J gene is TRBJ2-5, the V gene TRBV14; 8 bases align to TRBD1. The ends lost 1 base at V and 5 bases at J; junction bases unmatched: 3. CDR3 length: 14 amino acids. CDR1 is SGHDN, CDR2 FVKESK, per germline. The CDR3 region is CASSQGQGRETQYF. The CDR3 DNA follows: TGTGCCAGCAGCCAAGGACAGGGGCGCGAGACCCAGTACTTC.